This record concerns one TCR beta chain sequence. From germline, CDR1 is SGHRS and CDR2 YFSETQ. Trimming took 3 bases from V and 3 from J, leaving 9 bases between them. The CDR3 runs to 14 residues. Original processing methods: Reference gene primer amplification in the assay estimated nucleated cell counts. This table comes from immunoSEQ multiplex PCR, and its TCRdb copy is limited to in-frame clones, with some not included. V and J calls and clone size are those listed in that table; D and trimming were worked out from the DNA. The table lists 380,000 or so clones, 70% to 90% of them singletons. The data belong to a study of blood T cell repertoires in COVID-19. In the study overall: The United States, Italy and Spain provided the acute and convalescent COVID-19 samples. The cDNA or gDNA used as material had been derived from T cells, B-cell-depleted T cells, or PBMCs.

The chain links TRBV5-1 to TRBJ2-2; tentatively, D is TRBD1 (5 bases). The sequence was obtained from a man between 35 and 55 years old with acute or convalescent COVID-19. The sequencing input was peripheral blood. CDR3 nucleotide sequence: TGCGCCAGCAGCTCGACAGACTACACCGGGGAGCTGTTTTTT. Amino acid sequence: CASSSTDYTGELFF.